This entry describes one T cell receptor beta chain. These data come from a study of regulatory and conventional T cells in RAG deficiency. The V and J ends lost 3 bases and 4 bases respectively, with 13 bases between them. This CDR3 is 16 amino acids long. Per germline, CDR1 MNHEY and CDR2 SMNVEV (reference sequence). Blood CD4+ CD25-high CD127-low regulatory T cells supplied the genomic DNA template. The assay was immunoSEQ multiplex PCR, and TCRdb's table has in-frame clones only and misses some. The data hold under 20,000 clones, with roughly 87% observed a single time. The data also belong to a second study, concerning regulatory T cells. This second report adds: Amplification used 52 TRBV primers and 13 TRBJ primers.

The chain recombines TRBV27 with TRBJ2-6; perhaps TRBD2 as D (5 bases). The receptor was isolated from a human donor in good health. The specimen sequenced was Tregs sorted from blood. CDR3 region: CASSFFGGPGANVLTF. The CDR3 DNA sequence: TGTGCCAGCAGTTTTTTTGGAGGCCCAGGGGCCAACGTCCTGACTTTC.